This T cell receptor (beta chain) was recovered during a study of molecular identifiers for immune sequencing clone quantification. Sorting isolated naive CD8 T cells as CD8+CD4-CCR7+CD45RA+ events. Previously described methods with listed TCR primers produced the bulk TCR libraries. MiXCR was run by TCRdb on the PCR reads, yielding one entry per CDR3 protein. The sample lists more than 450,000 distinct CDR3 sequences, about a quarter occurring once. This clonotype has ten or more counts. The clonotype comes from a human donor in good health. Some libraries in this study had Jurkat cell RNA spiked in. What was sequenced was naive CD8+ T cells from blood, with Jurkat cell RNA spiked in. Subset described: FACS-sorted CD8+CD4-CCR7+CD45RA+ naive T cells.

The CDR3 protein is CASAPETGIQSGANVLTF. The CDR3 DNA reads TGCGCCAGCGCACCAGAGACAGGGATTCAGTCTGGGGCCAACGTCCTGACTTTC. This chain joins TRBV23-1 and TRBJ2-6; 7 nucleotides agree with TRBD1. TRBV23-1 qualifies as an ORF whose function is uncertain. The CDR3 is made up of 18 amino acids. Germline trimming cut 8 bases from V and 1 base from J; bases unmatched to any gene: 14.